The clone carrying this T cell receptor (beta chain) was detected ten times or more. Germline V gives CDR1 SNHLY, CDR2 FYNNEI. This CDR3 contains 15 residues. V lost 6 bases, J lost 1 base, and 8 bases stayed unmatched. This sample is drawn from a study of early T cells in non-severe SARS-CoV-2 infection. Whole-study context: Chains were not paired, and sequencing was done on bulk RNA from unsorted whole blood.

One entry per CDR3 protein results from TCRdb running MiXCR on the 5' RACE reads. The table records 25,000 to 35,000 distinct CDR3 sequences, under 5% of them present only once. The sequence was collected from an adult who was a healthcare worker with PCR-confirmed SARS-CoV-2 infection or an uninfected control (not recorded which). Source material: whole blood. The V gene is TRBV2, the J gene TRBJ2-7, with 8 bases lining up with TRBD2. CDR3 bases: TGTGCCAGCAGGCTAAGCGGGGGCTATTCCTACGAGCAGTACTTC. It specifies CASRLSGGYSYEQYF.